One and the same sample provided the 10 T cell receptor beta chains below, sequenced in a study of esophageal squamous cell carcinoma under preoperative chemotherapy. TCRdb re-called the PCR reads through MiXCR, storing one row per CDR3 protein. The repertoire holds about 16,000 distinct CDR3 sequences, with just under 50% as singletons. Time point reported: before preoperative PTX-NDP chemotherapy. The specimen was obtained from a patient given preoperative chemotherapy. The receptors shown here come from a human donor with esophageal squamous cell carcinoma. The donor label of this sample is uncertain.

In the case of this clonotype: Mismatch with germline at one junction end may stem from a read error. The genes are TRBV6-1 and TRBJ2-3; no firm D call. The CDR3 covers 13 residues. CDR1 is MNHNS and CDR2 is SASEGT in the germline V gene. As DNA, the CDR3 is TGTGCCAGCAGTCCGTCCATGGGGAATGAGCAGTTCTTT. This sequence encodes CASSPSMGNEQFF.

The rearrangement joins TRBV7-3 to TRBJ2-3; D remains ambiguous. CDR1 is SGHTA and CDR2 is FQGTGA in the germline V gene. The CDR3 spans 13 residues. V lost 6 bases, J lost 5 bases, and 12 bases lay in between. CDR3 residues: CASRGCGQDTQYF. CDR3 DNA: TGTGCCAGCAGGGGGTGTGGCCAAGATACGCAGTATTTT.

This clonotype was observed a handful of times. The chain uses TRBV7-6 and TRBJ2-7; possibly TRBD2 for D (5 bases). The CDR3 length is 15 residues. From germline, CDR1 is SGHVS and CDR2 FNYEAQ. V dropped 1 base and J dropped 0 bases, with 10 bases sitting between them. The CDR3 is CASSLVPGSSYEQYF. As DNA, the CDR3 is TGTGCCAGCAGCTTAGTTCCGGGGAGCTCCTACGAGCAGTACTTC. The variable domain in full, completed from reference TRBV7-6 and TRBJ2-7, reads GAGVSQSPRYKVTKRGQDVALRCDPISGHVSLYWYRQALGQGPEFLTYFNYEAQQDKSGLPNDRFSAERPEGSISTLTIQRTEQRDSAMYRCASSLVPGSSYEQYFGPGTRLTVT.

In this sample, this clonotype turned up many times. The genes are TRBV7-8 and TRBJ2-5; maybe TRBD1 (5 bases). The J call may be faulty, since TRBJ2-7 better matches the DNA end. This CDR3 spans 12 amino acids. Germline assignment: CDR1 SGHVS and CDR2 FQNEAQ. CDR3 coding DNA: TGTGCCAGCAGCTCAGACAGTAACGAGCAGTACTTC. Amino acid sequence: CASSSDSNEQYF.

The V and J genes are TRBV6-4 and TRBJ2-1; perhaps TRBD2 as D (5 bases). The CDR3 consists of 14 residues. The germline CDR1 and CDR2 sequences are MRHNA and SNTAGT. Trimming stripped 2 bases from V and 7 bases from J, with 12 bases between. This CDR3 is CASSDGLTGNEQFF. CDR3 sequence (DNA): TGTGCCAGCAGTGACGGTCTAACGGGGAATGAGCAGTTCTTC.

The chain joins TRBV7-8 to TRBJ2-4; 8 bases map to TRBD1. The CDR3 is made up of 16 amino acids. CDR1 SGHVS and CDR2 FQNEAQ come from the germline V gene. V trimming: 5 bases; J trimming: 0 bases; junction bases outside the gene matches: 6. This CDR3 reads CASSMTGALAKNIQYF. The CDR3 bases are TGTGCCAGCAGCATGACAGGGGCGCTAGCCAAAAACATTCAGTACTTC.

This chain connects TRBV7-8 to TRBJ2-5; D may be TRBD1 or TRBD2 (7 bases each). The DNA end is a closer match to TRBJ2-1, so the J assignment may be wrong. In germline, CDR1 is SGHVS, CDR2 FQNEAQ. This CDR3 spans 14 amino acids. The CDR3 nucleotides are TGTGCCAGCAGTCCCGGGACAGCGGGGAATGAGCAGTTCTTC. Protein sequence: CASSPGTAGNEQFF.

This clonotype was seen at least ten times. In nucleotides, the CDR3 is TGTGCCAGCAGCACGGGACTAGTGGGGGAGACCCAGTACTTC. Its protein product is CASSTGLVGETQYF. The rearrangement joins TRBV11-3 to TRBJ2-5; 8 bases align to TRBD2. Trimming at V came to 5 bases and at J to 5 bases, leaving 7 bases not matched to a gene. Germline V CDR1 and CDR2: SGHNT, YENEEA. CDR3 length: 14 amino acids.

Notes on this clonotype: One junction end disagrees with the germline gene, perhaps due to a read error. The V call is TRBV7-7, the J call TRBJ2-3; 8 bases match TRBD1. The CDR3 is 14 amino acids. Germline V lookup: CDR1 SSHAT, CDR2 FNYEAQ (reference sequence). CDR3 amino acids: CGSRGLSTKNTQYF. Written as DNA, the CDR3 is TGTGGCAGCAGGGGGCTGTCAACCAAAAATACGCAGTATTTT.

This clonotype was observed at least ten times. The rearrangement joins TRBV11-3 to TRBJ2-3; 10 nucleotides match TRBD2. CDR3 length: 16 amino acids. J was trimmed by 2 bases and V by 4 bases; bases with no gene match: 6. Germline CDR1 and CDR2: SGHNT and YENEEA. This chain's CDR3 is CASSSRAGGPTDTQYF. CDR3 nucleotide sequence: TGTGCCAGCAGCTCTCGAGCGGGAGGGCCCACAGATACGCAGTATTTT.